Presented here are 24 T cell receptor beta chains from one specimen sequenced in a study of CD8 T cells in Susac syndrome. The authors reverse transcribed about 0.5 to 1 ug RNA with random hexamers. Each CDR3 protein gets one entry after TCRdb re-called the immunoSEQ multiplex PCR reads with MiXCR. The sample includes some 130,000 distinct CDR3 sequences, 90% to 95% of them seen just once. The sample comprised CD4+ T cells from PBMCs. All receptors come from a human donor with multiple sclerosis.

To note about this clonotype: Its ends do not fully match the called genes, so a read error is possible. V gene TRBV30 combines with J gene TRBJ1-1, with D possibly matching TRBD1 (5 bases). CDR1 and CDR2 (germline): GTSNPN, SVGIG (reference sequence). This CDR3 has 13 residues. CDR3: CAWRTGMNTEAFF. CDR3 nucleotides: TGTGCCTGGAGAACAGGAATGAACACTGAAGCCTTCTTT.

CDR3 coding DNA: TGTGCCAGCAGTGAAATCCACGAGCAGTACTTC. Translating gives CASSEIHEQYF. This chain joins TRBV2 and TRBJ2-7; D call uncertain. Trimming stripped 2 bases from V and 5 bases from J, with 4 bases between. The germline gives CDR1 SNHLY, CDR2 FYNNEI. This CDR3 region has 11 residues.

The rearrangement joins TRBV12-3 or TRBV12-4 to TRBJ2-2; D is perhaps TRBD1 or TRBD2 (5 bases each). Between the trimmed V and J ends, which lost 0 bases and 1 base, there was a span of 12 bases. The CDR3 length is 17 residues. The CDR3 protein is CASSLAGAWGNTGELFF. CDR3 bases: TGTGCCAGCAGTTTAGCCGGGGCCTGGGGGAACACCGGGGAGCTGTTTTTT.

This rearrangement joins TRBV3-1 to TRBJ2-2; 7 nucleotides agree with TRBD2. V was pared by 4 bases and J by 6 bases, with 8 bases of the junction left unmatched. CDR3 length: 15 amino acids. Germline CDR1 reads LGHDT; CDR2 reads YNNKEL (reference sequence). The CDR3 sequence is CASSPPWGGAGELFF. The CDR3 DNA reads as TGTGCCAGCAGCCCCCCCTGGGGAGGGGCCGGGGAGCTGTTTTTT.

The genes are TRBV2 and TRBJ2-7; a possible D gene is TRBD1 (6 bases). The germline V gene has CDR1 SNHLY and CDR2 FYNNEI. The V end was cut by 6 bases, the J end by 1 base, with 10 bases between. This CDR3 has 13 amino acids. The CDR3 is CASRVQGSYEQYF. CDR3 nucleotides: TGTGCCAGCAGGGTCCAGGGGTCCTACGAGCAGTACTTC.

The chain carries TRBV12-3 or TRBV12-4 and TRBJ1-1, with D perhaps TRBD1 (6 bases). The CDR3 sequence is 14 residues long. Trimming removed 7 bases at V and 2 bases at J, with 14 bases between. In DNA, the CDR3 is TGTGCCAGCACCCTCTGGGGGGGCAACACTGAAGCTTTCTTT. Amino acid sequence: CASTLWGGNTEAFF.

The chain combines TRBV4-2 with TRBJ1-2; D not resolved. The V end lost 0 bases, the J end lost 3 bases, and 11 bases lay between the germline ends. CDR3 length equals 15 residues. The germline CDR1 and CDR2 sequences are LGHNA and YNFKEQ. The CDR3 bases are TGTGCCAGCAGCCAAGATACGTTGTTTGACTATGGCTACACCTTC. This translates into CASSQDTLFDYGYTF.

J is TRBJ1-2 and V is TRBV29-1; 8 bases match TRBD1. The ends lost 4 bases at V and 3 bases at J; junction bases unmatched: 4. The CDR3 has 13 amino acids. Germline lookup yields CDR1 SQVTM and CDR2 ANQGSEA. CDR3 DNA sequence: TGCAGCGTTGCGGTGACAGGGGACTATGGCTACACCTTC. It encodes CSVAVTGDYGYTF.

The chain has TRBV27 and TRBJ2-7; D might be TRBD2 (6 bases). Germline values: CDR1 MNHEY, CDR2 SMNVEV (reference sequence). Trimming took 2 bases from V and 5 from J, leaving 16 bases between them. The CDR3 is 15 residues long. The CDR3 reads CASSLEAVGGHEQYF. The CDR3 region has the DNA TGTGCCAGCAGTTTAGAGGCGGTGGGAGGCCACGAGCAGTACTTC.

The chain has TRBV5-1 and TRBJ1-6; a possible D gene is TRBD1 (6 bases). The CDR3 loop spans 16 amino acids. Trimming took off 3 bases at V and 10 bases at J, with 20 bases between the two ends. Germline V CDR1 and CDR2: SGHRS, YFSETQ. As DNA, the CDR3 is TGCGCCAGCAGCTCACAGGGAGGTGCGGGAGACTCACCCCTCCACTTT. Translated: CASSSQGGAGDSPLHF. Together with reference TRBV5-1 and TRBJ1-6, the CDR3 gives the full variable domain: KAGVTQTPRYLIKTRGQQVTLSCSPISGHRSVSWYQQTPGQGLQFLFEYFSETQRNKGNFPGRFSGRQFSNSRSEMNVSTLELGDSALYLCASSSQGGAGDSPLHFGNGTRLTVT.

This chain links TRBV27 with TRBJ2-3; 11 positions agree with TRBD2. The junction had 10 bases not matched to a gene; V was cut back by 7 bases and J by 4 bases. Germline-derived CDR1 and CDR2 are MNHEY and SMNVEV (reference sequence). CDR3 length: 16 residues. CDR3 sequence (DNA): TGTGCCAGCACCGCCCTAGCGGGAGGTATAGCAGATACGCAGTATTTT. This sequence encodes CASTALAGGIADTQYF.

The genes are TRBV12-3 or TRBV12-4 and TRBJ2-7; D is uncertain. Trimming pared 5 bases from V and 4 bases from J, leaving 6 bases between. There are 11 residues in the CDR3. DNA of the CDR3: TGTGCCAGCAGTCACAAGTACGAGCAGTACTTC. Translation: CASSHKYEQYF.

The rearrangement links TRBV6-2 or TRBV6-3 to TRBJ1-1; D may be TRBD1 (5 bases). Trimming removed 10 bases at V and 2 bases at J, with 11 bases between. CDR3 length: 12 amino acids. Germline-derived CDR1 and CDR2 are MNHEY and SVGEGT. CDR3 protein: CAIRDRNTEAFF. The DNA of the CDR3 is TGTGCCATCCGAGACAGAAACACTGAAGCTTTCTTT.

The V gene is TRBV4-1, the J gene TRBJ2-1; D not certain. V gave up 5 bases and J gave up 4 bases, with 15 bases separating them. From germline, CDR1 is MGHRA and CDR2 YSYEKL. The CDR3 is 15 residues long. The CDR3 reads CASSTRPELYNEQFF. The CDR3 region has the DNA TGCGCCAGCAGCACCCGACCCGAGTTATACAATGAGCAGTTCTTC.

The chain couples TRBV7-2 to TRBJ1-1; 7 bases align to TRBD1. The V and J ends lost 0 bases and 4 bases, in that order; junction bases with no gene match: 5. This CDR3 is 15 amino acids long. Germline CDR1 and CDR2: SGHTA and FQGNSA. This CDR3 is CASSLARRGGTEAFF. The CDR3 region has the DNA TGTGCCAGCAGCTTAGCGCGCAGGGGGGGCACTGAAGCTTTCTTT.

The CDR3 here is CASSPTMTVNTEAFF. The CDR3 coding sequence is TGTGCCAGCAGCCCCACCATGACGGTGAACACTGAAGCTTTCTTT. This sequence joins TRBV7-9 and TRBJ1-1; D remains ambiguous. The V gene's germline CDR1 is SEHNR and CDR2 FQNEAQ (reference sequence). The length of the CDR3 is 15 residues. V was cut by 5 bases and J by 0 bases, with 13 bases left in between.

The rearrangement links TRBV10-3 to TRBJ1-2; weak D call: TRBD1 (6 bases). There are 13 residues in the CDR3. Trimming pared 10 bases from V and 2 bases from J, leaving 14 bases between. Per the germline V gene, CDR1 is ENHRY and CDR2 is SYGVKD. The CDR3 nucleotides read TGTGCCACGTCGACAGGCGAGAACTATGGCTACACCTTC. Translation gives CATSTGENYGYTF.

The V call is TRBV7-2, the J call TRBJ2-5; 7 bases are shared with TRBD2. Germline values: CDR1 SGHTA, CDR2 FQGNSA. This CDR3 comprises 14 residues. After removal of 5 bases from V and 4 bases from J, the junction contained 7 bases not matched to a gene. The CDR3 is CASSPGGVRETQYF. CDR3 sequence (DNA): TGTGCCAGCAGCCCGGGAGGAGTGAGAGAGACCCAGTACTTC.

The chain links TRBV19 to TRBJ2-2; tentative D call: TRBD1 (6 bases). The CDR3 is made up of 15 amino acids. V lost 5 bases and J 5 bases, leaving 15 bases between the germline ends. Germline CDR1 reads LNHDA; CDR2 reads SQIVND (reference sequence). The CDR3 bases are TGTGCCAGTAGTCCAACCTTTACAGGGACCGGGGAGCTGTTTTTT. Translating gives CASSPTFTGTGELFF.

This chain uses TRBV6-5 with TRBJ2-5, with 8 bases identical to TRBD1. The germline V gene has CDR1 MNHEY and CDR2 SVGAGI. With V trimmed by 3 bases and J by 3 bases, 3 bases remained unmatched. This CDR3 spans 14 amino acids. CDR3 in amino acids: CASSYQTGEETQYF. For the CDR3, the DNA is TGTGCCAGCAGTTATCAGACAGGGGAAGAGACCCAGTACTTC.

J is TRBJ1-4 and V is TRBV5-4; no clear D. The CDR3 loop spans 14 amino acids. Germline CDR1 SGHNT, CDR2 YYREEE (reference sequence). V gave up 0 bases and J gave up 8 bases, with 11 bases separating them. DNA of the CDR3: TGTGCCAGCAGCTTGGCGGGTGATCGGGAAAAACTGTTTTTT. It is translated as CASSLAGDREKLFF.

V and J are TRBV5-4 and TRBJ2-7; 7 nucleotides agree with TRBD2. This CDR3 has 15 amino acids. CDR1 is SGHNT and CDR2 is YYREEE in the germline V gene (reference sequence). Trimming removed 5 bases from V and 5 bases from J; junction bases left unmatched: 13. The DNA for the CDR3 is TGTGCCAGCAGAGGTCGGGGGGTTCCCGACCACGAGCAGTACTTC. Protein sequence: CASRGRGVPDHEQYF.

The chain uses TRBV5-1 and TRBJ1-5, with 8 bases fitting TRBD1. J gave up 2 bases and V 5 bases, and 6 bases lay outside the gene matches. CDR3 length: 15 residues. Germline-derived CDR1 and CDR2 are SGHRS and YFSETQ. The CDR3 sequence is CASRPTGAGNQPQHF. CDR3 DNA sequence: TGCGCCAGCAGACCGACAGGGGCCGGCAATCAGCCCCAGCATTTT.

The chain employs TRBV24-1 and TRBJ2-1, with D tentatively TRBD2 (6 bases). Germline loops: CDR1 KGHDR, CDR2 SFDVKD. CDR3 length: 12 residues. V was clipped by 5 bases and J by 10 bases, with 11 bases between them. The DNA for the CDR3 is TGTGCCACCAGTGCATCGGGGGACGAGCAGTTCTTC. This translates into CATSASGDEQFF.